The 20 T cell receptor beta chains given below trace back to one sample, sequenced in a study of vaccination and CD4 T cells after COVID-19. These TCRs are of unknown antigen specificity. With the Oncomine TCR Beta short-read assay, DNA from cultured CD4+ T cells was sequenced. TCRdb analysed the PCR reads with MiXCR anew, one entry per CDR3 protein. Of 20,000 to 25,000 distinct CDR3 sequences in the sample, 67% are singletons; the top ten hold under 20%. Treatment in this sample: approximately 11-day PBMC culture with coronavirus spike peptide pools or control peptides (ViraFEST assay). The sequenced sample was CD4+ T cells from blood, cultured in vitro, obtained after SARS-CoV-2 vaccination. These receptors came from a human donor who received a COVID-19 vaccine.

The rearrangement joins TRBV7-9 to TRBJ2-3; 7 bases map to TRBD1. Trimming cost V 2 bases and J 1 base; bases outside gene matches: 12. The CDR3 is 18 amino acids. CDR1 is SEHNR, CDR2 FQNEAQ, per germline (reference sequence). In nucleotides, the CDR3 is TGTGCCAGCAGCTTATTCTCCGACAGGGCGGTCGGCACAGATACGCAGTATTTT. Amino acids: CASSLFSDRAVGTDTQYF.

This chain joins TRBV2 and TRBJ1-4; 7 positions agree with TRBD1. The CDR3 is made up of 15 amino acids. From germline, CDR1 is SNHLY and CDR2 FYNNEI. The trim removed 6 bases at V and 6 bases at J, leaving 10 bases unmatched. In nucleotides, the CDR3 is TGTGCCAGCAGGGACGACAGGGAAAAGGATGAAAAACTGTTTTTT. It yields the protein CASRDDREKDEKLFF.

This chain uses TRBV20-1 with TRBJ2-5; 16 nucleotides match TRBD2. V was pared by 6 bases and J by 2 bases, with 15 bases of the junction left unmatched. In germline, CDR1 is DFQATT, CDR2 SNEGSKA (reference sequence). This CDR3 comprises 19 residues. The CDR3: CSAWGTTGTSGGVQETQYF. CDR3 bases: TGCAGTGCCTGGGGCACGACGGGGACTAGCGGGGGGGTTCAAGAGACCCAGTACTTC.

The genes are TRBV20-1 and TRBJ1-2, with a tentative D call TRBD1 (5 bases). The CDR3 is made up of 16 amino acids. The V end lost 3 bases, the J end lost 3 bases, and 20 bases lay between the germline ends. From germline, CDR1 is DFQATT and CDR2 SNEGSKA (reference sequence). The CDR3 region has the DNA TGCAGTGCTAGTAATTTCTCGGGGGTGGGGGACTATGGCTACACCTTC. It is translated as CSASNFSGVGDYGYTF.

The chain joins TRBV6-1 to TRBJ1-2; D is uncertain. The germline gives CDR1 MNHNS, CDR2 SASEGT. This CDR3 spans 14 amino acids. V dropped 7 bases and J dropped 4 bases, with 16 bases sitting between them. The CDR3 DNA reads TGTGCCAGCACCACCACCGGCAGGACCTATGGCTACACCTTC. Translating gives CASTTTGRTYGYTF.

Only one count was recorded for this clonotype. The chain employs TRBV11-3 and TRBJ2-7; 10 nucleotides line up with TRBD1. The CDR3 extends over 17 amino acids. CDR1 and CDR2 (germline): SGHNT, YENEEA. The V gene end was trimmed by 5 bases and the J gene end by 5 bases; junction bases not matched to a gene: 15. CDR3 nucleotide sequence: TGTGCCAGCAGCGTAGGATACGACAGGGGGCCAAACCACGAGCAGTACTTC. This gives the protein CASSVGYDRGPNHEQYF. Combining the CDR3 with reference TRBV11-3 and TRBJ2-7 gives the whole variable domain EAGVVQSPRYKIIEKKQPVAFWCNPISGHNTLYWYLQNLGQGPELLIRYENEEAVDDSQLPKDRFSAERLKGVDSTLKIQPAELGDSAVYLCASSVGYDRGPNHEQYFGPGTRLTVT.

V usage is TRBV7-8 and J usage is TRBJ2-7; D may correspond to TRBD1 or TRBD2 (6 bases each). The V end was cut by 5 bases, the J end by 5 bases, with 22 bases between. This CDR3 is built from 16 residues. The V gene's germline CDR1 is SGHVS and CDR2 FQNEAQ. The CDR3 here is CASSPIGSGGPNEQYF. The CDR3 coding sequence is TGTGCCAGCAGCCCCATAGGGAGTGGGGGGCCGAACGAGCAGTACTTC.

The chain uses TRBV5-3 and TRBJ2-2; 10 bases line up with TRBD1. TRBV5-3 counts as an open reading frame of uncertain function. The V segment lost 3 bases and the J segment 1 base; nucleotides outside the gene matches: 3. This CDR3 is 16 amino acids long. The chain's CDR3 is CARSYGQGENTGELFF. CDR3 nucleotide sequence: TGTGCCAGAAGCTACGGACAGGGGGAGAACACCGGGGAGCTGTTTTTT.

This clonotype was counted once. The V gene is TRBV2, the J gene TRBJ1-1, with a tentative D call TRBD1 (5 bases). The germline V gene encodes CDR1 SNHLY and CDR2 FYNNEI. The CDR3 loop spans 13 amino acids. The V gene lost 5 bases and the J gene lost 6 bases, with 13 bases spanning the gap. The DNA for the CDR3 is TGTGCCAGCAGTCGAGAGGGGTACGCTGAAGCTTTCTTT. It is translated as CASSREGYAEAFF.

In nucleotides, the CDR3 is TGTGCCAGTAGTCCGTCTGGGCCCCTGGAGACCCAGTACTTC. Translating it yields CASSPSGPLETQYF. This sequence joins TRBV19 and TRBJ2-5; D is undetermined. Trimming shortened V by 5 bases and J by 5 bases, and 15 bases separated the two germline ends. Looked up from germline, CDR1 is LNHDA and CDR2 is SQIVND (reference sequence). This CDR3 comprises 14 residues.

This sequence joins TRBV10-3 and TRBJ1-6; no clear D. The CDR3 totals 16 residues. V lost 2 bases to trimming and J lost 7 bases, with 15 bases between them. Germline lookup yields CDR1 ENHRY and CDR2 SYGVKD. In DNA form, the CDR3 reads TGTGCCATCAGTGAGAACCCCGCGCGGGCGAATTCACCCCTCCACTTT. Translated: CAISENPARANSPLHF.

The V gene is TRBV6-1, the J gene TRBJ2-3; TRBD2 matches 9 bases. Losses at the gene ends were 5 bases for V and 4 bases for J; bases not matched to a gene: 19. Germline loops: CDR1 MNHNS, CDR2 SASEGT. This CDR3 comprises 19 residues. The CDR3 DNA reads TGTGCCAGCAGTCCGACTGGCGGGGGGGCGCAGGATTTTGCAGATACGCAGTATTTT. This encodes CASSPTGGGAQDFADTQYF.

The chain links TRBV2 to TRBJ2-2; D unresolved. CDR1 is SNHLY and CDR2 is FYNNEI in the germline V gene. This CDR3 comprises 14 residues. Trimming shortened V by 6 bases and J by 1 base, and 9 bases separated the two germline ends. The CDR3 protein is CASSPRRNTGELFF. The CDR3 DNA is TGTGCCAGCAGCCCCAGGAGGAACACCGGGGAGCTGTTTTTT.

The V and J genes are TRBV7-3 and TRBJ2-1, with a tentative D call TRBD1 (6 bases). Germline V CDR1 and CDR2: SGHTA, FQGTGA. The CDR3 sequence is 14 residues long. Trimming took off 5 bases at V and 4 bases at J, with 12 bases between the two ends. The CDR3 reads CASSHQQGYNEQFF. In DNA, the CDR3 is TGTGCCAGCAGCCATCAGCAGGGGTACAATGAGCAGTTCTTC.

The gene calls are TRBV25-1 and TRBJ2-3, with 8 bases identical to TRBD2. From germline, CDR1 is MGHDK and CDR2 SYGVNS. This CDR3 is built from 21 residues. Trimming took 4 bases from V and 0 from J; bases not matched to a gene: 21. In DNA, the CDR3 is TGTGCCAGCAGTGGGGGTCTCGCGGGGGGCTCAAGACTTACTAGCACAGATACGCAGTATTTT. It codes for CASSGGLAGGSRLTSTDTQYF.

This clonotype was counted only a few times. The chain combines TRBV27 with TRBJ1-6; no clear D. Trimming removed 6 bases from V and 3 bases from J, with 3 bases in between. The germline V gene encodes CDR1 MNHEY and CDR2 SMNVEV (reference sequence). The CDR3 spans 12 residues. The CDR3 nucleotides are TGTGCCAGCAGGGACTATAATTCACCCCTCCACTTT. Translation: CASRDYNSPLHF.

The gene calls are TRBV7-9 and TRBJ2-2; 9 bases match TRBD2. CDR1 and CDR2 (germline): SEHNR, FQNEAQ (reference sequence). CDR3 size: 15 residues. Trimming took 8 bases from V and 5 from J; bases not matched to a gene: 9. The CDR3 loop reads CASSPGGGGTGELFF. The CDR3 nucleotides read TGTGCCAGCTCCCCGGGCGGGGGGGGGACCGGGGAGCTGTTTTTT. The variable domain in full, completed from reference TRBV7-9 and TRBJ2-2, reads DTGVSQNPRHKITKRGQNVTFRCDPISEHNRLYWYRQTLGQGPEFLTYFQNEAQLEKSRLLSDRFSAERPKGSFSTLEIQRTEQGDSAMYLCASSPGGGGTGELFFGEGSRLTVL.

The rearrangement uses TRBV2 and TRBJ1-2; tentative D call: TRBD1 (5 bases). The V gene's germline CDR1 is SNHLY and CDR2 FYNNEI. Trimming cost V 4 bases and J 8 bases, with 23 bases left between them. The CDR3 has 16 amino acids. Written as DNA, the CDR3 is TGTGCCAGCAGTGTCCAGGGCGGAACTTCAAAGGAAGGCTACACCTTC. Translated, it gives CASSVQGGTSKEGYTF.

The chain couples TRBV6-1 to TRBJ1-5, with a weak D call TRBD1 (5 bases). CDR3 length: 15 residues. CDR1 and CDR2 from the germline V gene are MNHNS and SASEGT. V lost 6 bases and J lost 1, with 13 bases in between. The CDR3 spells CASSGDRRSNQPQHF. CDR3 in DNA: TGTGCCAGCAGCGGGGACCGCCGAAGCAATCAGCCCCAGCATTTT.

The rearrangement uses TRBV5-5 and TRBJ1-5, with D possibly TRBD1 on 6 matching bases. Germline lookup yields CDR1 SGHKS and CDR2 YYEKEE (reference sequence). This CDR3 has 16 residues. V was trimmed by 4 bases and J by 3 bases, leaving 17 bases between them. CDR3 protein: CASSKDQGKHNQPQHF. The CDR3 region has the DNA TGTGCCAGCAGCAAGGACCAGGGGAAGCACAATCAGCCCCAGCATTTT.